Below, 4 T cell receptor beta chains from the same sample are listed, as sequenced in a study of CD8 T cells in ankylosing spondylitis. TCRdb itself ran the 5' RACE reads through MiXCR, one entry per CDR3 protein. The sample has 100,000 to 150,000 distinct CDR3 sequences, roughly 7.3% seen once. The specimen was blood, either unsorted or a sorted T cell fraction (not recorded which). These receptor sequences come from a male donor with ankylosing spondylitis or in good health (not recorded which).

This clonotype was counted at least ten times. The chain employs TRBV5-1 and TRBJ2-5; D not certain. The germline gives CDR1 SGHRS, CDR2 YFSETQ. This CDR3 region has 14 residues. Deletions cut 0 bases from V and 3 bases from J, with 9 bases between. The DNA for the CDR3 is TGCGCCAGCAGCTTGGTCCAGGCAAAAGAGACCCAGTACTTC. Translated: CASSLVQAKETQYF.

This clonotype was seen repeatedly, ten times or more. The J gene is TRBJ2-3, the V gene TRBV2, with TRBD1 matching over 10 bases. Germline V gene sequence: CDR1 SNHLY, CDR2 FYNNEI. This CDR3 has 15 amino acids. Unmatched junction bases numbered 5, after V lost 5 bases and J lost 3 bases. In nucleotides, the CDR3 is TGTGCCAGCAGTCCGGGACAGGGGCCGACAGATACGCAGTATTTT. Translating it yields CASSPGQGPTDTQYF.

This clonotype was seen repeatedly, ten times or more. This chain links TRBV29-1 with TRBJ1-1; D uncertain. There are 13 residues in the CDR3. Germline CDR1 reads SQVTM; CDR2 reads ANQGSEA. Trimming took off 0 bases at V and 3 bases at J, with 8 bases between the two ends. The CDR3 reads CSVEEGGHTEAFF. The CDR3 coding sequence is TGCAGCGTTGAAGAGGGAGGGCACACTGAAGCTTTCTTT.

Ten or more counts support this clonotype. This chain links TRBV5-1 with TRBJ1-1, with D uncertain. The CDR3 consists of 13 residues. From germline, CDR1 is SGHRS and CDR2 YFSETQ. V was clipped by 5 bases and J by 1 base, with 9 bases between them. CDR3 sequence: CASRDDTNTEAFF. The DNA for the CDR3 is TGCGCCAGCAGGGACGATACGAACACTGAAGCTTTCTTT.